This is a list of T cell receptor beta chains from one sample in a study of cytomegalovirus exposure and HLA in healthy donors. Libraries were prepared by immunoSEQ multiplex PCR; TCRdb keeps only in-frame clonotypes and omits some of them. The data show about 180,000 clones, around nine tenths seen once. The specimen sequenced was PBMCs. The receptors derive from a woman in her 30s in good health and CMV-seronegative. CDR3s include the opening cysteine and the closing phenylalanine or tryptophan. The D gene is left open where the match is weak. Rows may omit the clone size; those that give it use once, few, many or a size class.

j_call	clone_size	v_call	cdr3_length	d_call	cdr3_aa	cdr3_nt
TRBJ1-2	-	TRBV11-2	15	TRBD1	CASSPYPDRGDGYTF	TGTGCCAGCAGCCCCTATCCCGACAGGGGAGACGGCTACACCTTC
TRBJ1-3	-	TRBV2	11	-	CASTLGNTIYF	TGTGCCAGCACTTTGGGAAACACCATATATTTT
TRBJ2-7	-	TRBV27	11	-	CASSFGYEQYF	TGTGCCAGCAGTTTCGGGTACGAGCAGTACTTC
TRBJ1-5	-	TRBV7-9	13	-	CASSLEAYQPQHF	TGTGCCAGCAGCTTAGAAGCCTATCAGCCCCAGCATTTT
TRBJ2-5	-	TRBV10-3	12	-	CAITPGDGTQYF	TGTGCCATCACGCCGGGGGACGGGACCCAGTACTTC
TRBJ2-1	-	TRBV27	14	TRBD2	CASSSVGGDNEQFF	TGTGCCAGCAGTTCGGTCGGGGGGGACAATGAGCAGTTCTTC
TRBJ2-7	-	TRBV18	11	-	CASSHSYEQYF	TGTGCCAGCTCACACAGTTACGAGCAGTACTTC
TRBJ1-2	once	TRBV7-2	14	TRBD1	CASSLGQGLHGYTF	TGTGCCAGCAGCTTAGGACAGGGGCTCCATGGCTACACCTTC
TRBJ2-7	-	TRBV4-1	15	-	CASSQLQGELSEQYF	TGCGCCAGCAGCCAGCTACAGGGTGAACTCTCCGAGCAGTACTTC
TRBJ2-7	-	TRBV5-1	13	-	CASSLGHPYEQYF	TGCGCCAGCAGCTTGGGGCACCCCTACGAGCAGTACTTC
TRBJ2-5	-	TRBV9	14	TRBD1	CASSVRQGQETQYF	TGTGCCAGCAGCGTCAGACAGGGTCAGGAGACCCAGTACTTC
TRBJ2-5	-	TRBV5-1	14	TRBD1	CASSSGQGRETQYF	TGCGCCAGCAGCTCCGGACAGGGTCGAGAGACCCAGTACTTC
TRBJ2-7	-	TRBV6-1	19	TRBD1	CASSVQVRQGEKIIYEQYF	TGTGCCAGCAGTGTCCAGGTAAGACAGGGGGAAAAAATAATATACGAGCAGTACTTC
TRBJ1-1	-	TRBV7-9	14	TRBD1	CASSKTGGLTEAFF	TGTGCCAGCAGCAAGACAGGGGGCTTGACTGAAGCTTTCTTT
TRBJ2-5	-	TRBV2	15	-	CASSSLVGGKETQYF	TGTGCCAGCAGTTCCCTCGTAGGGGGAAAAGAGACCCAGTACTTC
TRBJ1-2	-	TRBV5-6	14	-	CASSPPRENYGYTF	TGTGCCAGCAGCCCTCCGAGGGAGAACTATGGCTACACCTTC
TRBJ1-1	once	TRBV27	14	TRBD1	CASSSGGMFAEAFF	TGTGCCAGTTCCTCAGGGGGGATGTTCGCTGAAGCTTTCTTT
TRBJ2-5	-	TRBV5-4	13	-	CASSLPDQETQYF	TGTGCCAGCAGCCTCCCAGACCAAGAGACCCAGTACTTC
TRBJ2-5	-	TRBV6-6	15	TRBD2	CASSYLAGRGETQYF	TGTGCCAGCAGTTACCTGGCGGGGAGGGGAGAGACCCAGTACTTC
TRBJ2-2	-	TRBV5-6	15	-	CASSFRNRVSGELFF	TGTGCCAGCAGCTTCAGGAACAGGGTTTCCGGGGAGCTGTTTTTT
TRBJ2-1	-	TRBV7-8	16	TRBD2	CASRGTSGFAYNEQFF	TGTGCCAGCAGAGGGACTAGCGGGTTCGCCTACAATGAGCAGTTCTTC
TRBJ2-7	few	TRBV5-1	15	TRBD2	CASRISTSGLREQYF	TGCGCCAGCAGAATTTCGACTAGCGGCCTACGGGAGCAGTACTTC
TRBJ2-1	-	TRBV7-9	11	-	CASSLLDEQFF	TGTGCCAGCAGCCTTCTAGATGAGCAGTTCTTC
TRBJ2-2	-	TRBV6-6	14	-	CASSKGGEIGELFF	TGTGCCAGCAGCAAAGGGGGGGAAATCGGGGAGCTGTTTTTT